The rows below give T cell receptor beta chains drawn from one sample of a study of graft-versus-host responses after intestinal transplantation. The protocol was immunoSEQ multiplex PCR, while the TCRdb copy is restricted to in-frame clones and leaves out a portion. The repertoire holds several thousand clones, with around 97% as singletons. The sequencing here drew on PBMCs, taken 23 days after intestinal transplant. The source of these receptors is a human patient who received an intestinal transplant, so some T cells may come from the graft donor. CDR3s include the opening cysteine and the closing phenylalanine or tryptophan. The D gene is left open where the match is weak. Not every row has a clone size; where given, it reads once, few, many or a size class.

size	D	J	V	DNA	CDR3
.	TRBD2	TRBJ2-1	TRBV5-4	TGTGCCAGCAGCTGGGGACTAGCGGCCCTTAGCTCCTACAATGAGCAGTTCTTC	CASSWGLAALSSYNEQFF
.	TRBD2	TRBJ2-3	TRBV7-3	TGTGCCAGCAGCTATGGCGGGAGTAGCACAGATACGCAGTATTTT	CASSYGGSSTDTQYF
.	.	TRBJ2-1	TRBV9	TGTGCCAGCAGCGTAAGTCCCGCTGGCCCGAATGAGCAGTTCTTC	CASSVSPAGPNEQFF
.	TRBD2	TRBJ2-3	TRBV25-1	TGTGCCAGCAGTGACAGACTAGCGGGAGTATCGGATACGCAGTATTTT	CASSDRLAGVSDTQYF
once	.	TRBJ2-3	TRBV27	TGTGCCAGCAGTCTCTGCTTGGGGGCCACAGATACGCAGTATTTT	CASSLCLGATDTQYF
.	TRBD1	TRBJ2-7	TRBV14	TGTGCCAGCACCCCTACGGGCACAGGGGTTTACGAGCAGTACTTC	CASTPTGTGVYEQYF
.	TRBD2	TRBJ2-5	TRBV14	TGTGCCAGCAGCCAAGATTTAGGGACTATTGAGACCCAGTACTTC	CASSQDLGTIETQYF
.	.	TRBJ2-7	TRBV10-3	TGTGCCATCAGTGAGACCGGGAAAAGGGGCTACGAGCAGTACTTC	CAISETGKRGYEQYF
.	.	TRBJ2-3	TRBV20-1	TGCAGTTTAAGAGCAGATACGCAGTATTTT	CSLRADTQYF
.	TRBD1	TRBJ1-1	TRBV4-1	TGCGCCAGCAGCCAAGGACCACAGGGGATAGGTCGTACTGAAGCTTTCTTT	CASSQGPQGIGRTEAFF
.	.	TRBJ2-7	TRBV6-5	TGTGCCGGGGGACGGTCCTCCTACGAGCAGTACTTC	CAGGRSSYEQYF
.	.	TRBJ2-2	TRBV21-1	TGTGCCAGCAGCAAAGACACCGCGAACACCGGGGAGCTGTTTTTT	CASSKDTANTGELFF
.	.	TRBJ2-7	TRBV28	TGTGCCAGCAGTTTGTGGGGATCTTACGAGCAGTACTTC	CASSLWGSYEQYF
.	.	TRBJ2-7	TRBV28	TGTGCCAGCAGTTCTCCAAGCCGTTCCTACGAGCAGTACTTC	CASSSPSRSYEQYF
.	.	TRBJ1-1	TRBV7-9	TGTGCCAGCAGCTTAAAGGGCAGTATGAACACTGAAGCTTTCTTT	CASSLKGSMNTEAFF
.	.	TRBJ2-1	TRBV29-1	TGCAGCGTTGTCGGACTGACCCTCACCCTTCATCGCGGCGCTTTCTACAATGAGCAGTTCTTC	CSVVGLTLTLHRGAFYNEQFF
.	.	TRBJ1-5	TRBV2	TGTGCCAGCAGTGAAGTCTATGGGACGCCTAGCAGGTCGGGCAATCAGCCCCAGCATTTT	CASSEVYGTPSRSGNQPQHF
.	TRBD1	TRBJ1-5	TRBV4-1	TGCGCCAGCAGCCAAGCAGGGGGCATGAGCAATCAGCCCCAGCATTTT	CASSQAGGMSNQPQHF
.	.	TRBJ2-3	TRBV21-1	TGTGCCAGCAGCAAAGCGGTCGGTGGGACTAGCGGGATTTCTTATCACAGCACAGATACGCAGTATTTT	CASSKAVGGTSGISYHSTDTQYF
.	TRBD1	TRBJ1-1	TRBV7-9	TGTGCCAGCAGCGGCCGGACAGGGCTGAACACTGAAGCTTTCTTT	CASSGRTGLNTEAFF
.	.	TRBJ2-7	TRBV7-2	TGTGCCAGCAGCTTAGCGAGAGAGCGACCTTACTCCTACGAGCAGTACTTC	CASSLARERPYSYEQYF
.	.	TRBJ2-7	TRBV5-4	TGTGCCAGCAGCCCCCGGACTGATTCCTACGAGCAGTACTTC	CASSPRTDSYEQYF
.	.	TRBJ2-6	TRBV5-8	TGTGCCAGCAGCTTGGCAGACAGGTTTGGTTCTGGGGCCAACGTCCTGACTTTC	CASSLADRFGSGANVLTF
.	.	TRBJ1-1	TRBV4-1	TGCGCCAGCAGCCAAGATGGGGGGCGGAGGAACACTGAAGCTTTCTTT	CASSQDGGRRNTEAFF
.	.	TRBJ1-4	TRBV15	TGTGCCACCAGCAGAGATGAGGTTGCAACAGGACTAAATGAAAAACTGTTTTTT	CATSRDEVATGLNEKLFF
.	.	TRBJ1-2	TRBV25-1	TGTGCCAGCAGTGCCCGGGACATCTGGGATGGCTACACCTTC	CASSARDIWDGYTF
.	TRBD1	TRBJ2-2	TRBV4-1	TGCGCCAGCAGCCATCGACAGGGGGCCGGGGAGCTGTTTTTT	CASSHRQGAGELFF
.	.	TRBJ2-7	TRBV5-3	TGTGCCAGAAGCTTTGGTTACGAGCAGTACTTC	CARSFGYEQYF
.	TRBD2	TRBJ2-1	TRBV6-6	TGTGCCACCCAGGCGCCGGGACTAGCCTACAATGAGCAGTTCTTC	CATQAPGLAYNEQFF
.	.	TRBJ2-7	TRBV25-1	TGTGCCAGCAGTGACTTGGGGTTGCACGAGCAGTACTTC	CASSDLGLHEQYF
.	TRBD1	TRBJ2-2	TRBV2	TGTGCCAGCAGGGGGACAGGGTGGGTGAGCACCGGGGAGCTGTTTTTT	CASRGTGWVSTGELFF
.	.	TRBJ1-1	TRBV13	TGTGCCAGCAGCTTAGGGGGGGGAGTCACCCAGAACACTGAAGCTTTCTTT	CASSLGGGVTQNTEAFF
once	.	TRBJ2-2	TRBV9	TGTGCCAGCAGCGTATCGGATCCCGGGGAGCTGTTTTTT	CASSVSDPGELFF
.	.	TRBJ2-2	TRBV7-2	TGTGCCAGCAGCACCTCCACAGGGGAGCTGTTTTTT	CASSTSTGELFF
once	TRBD1	TRBJ2-7	TRBV6-5	TGTGCCAGCAGTGCCGACAGGGGGTTTTACGAGCAGTACTTC	CASSADRGFYEQYF
.	TRBD1	TRBJ2-2	TRBV19	TGTGCCAGTAGCCTGACAGGGGCGGGCACCGGGGAGCTGTTTTTT	CASSLTGAGTGELFF
once	.	TRBJ1-2	TRBV6-1	TGTGCCAGCAGTTCAGACACCCGCTATGGCTACACCTTC	CASSSDTRYGYTF
once	.	TRBJ1-2	TRBV6-5	TGTGCCAGCAGCCAGGGGAGAAGCTATGGCTACACCTTC	CASSQGRSYGYTF
.	.	TRBJ1-1	TRBV5-4	TGTGCCAGCAGCCGGGACGGAGATAGGAAAGCTTTCTTT	CASSRDGDRKAFF
once	.	TRBJ2-7	TRBV5-8	TGTGCCAGCAGCTTGGAGGTGTACTTAACGGACGAGCAGTACTTC	CASSLEVYLTDEQYF
.	.	TRBJ2-5	TRBV4-1	TGCGCCAGCAGCCTCGCTGGTGGGACCCAGTACTTC	CASSLAGGTQYF
.	.	TRBJ2-5	TRBV7-9	TGTGCCAGCAGCTTAAGATCCCAGGGTATAGAGACCCAGTACTTC	CASSLRSQGIETQYF
.	.	TRBJ2-3	TRBV9	TGTGCCAGCAGCGTATGGGAGTTGGGCAGGGGCATGGATACGCAGTATTTT	CASSVWELGRGMDTQYF
.	.	TRBJ2-7	TRBV5-6	TGTGCCAGCAGCTTGGGGGGGTACGTGTACGAGCAGTACTTC	CASSLGGYVYEQYF
.	.	TRBJ1-5	TRBV6-1	TGTGCCACAAGAACCCAGCATTTT	CATRTQHF
.	TRBD2	TRBJ2-1	TRBV6-9	TGTGCCAGCACCTTAGCGGGCGTGCAGTTCTTC	CASTLAGVQFF
.	TRBD2	TRBJ2-7	TRBV28	TGTGCCAGCAGACTTGGGGGGGAGTTCTTCTACGAGCAGTACTTC	CASRLGGEFFYEQYF
.	.	TRBJ1-1	TRBV19	TGTGCCAGTTCTCCTAGCATGAACACTGAAGCTTTCTTT	CASSPSMNTEAFF
.	.	TRBJ2-3	TRBV5-1	TGCGCCAGCAGCGCGGGACAGACAGATACGCAGTATTTT	CASSAGQTDTQYF
.	.	TRBJ1-3	TRBV19	TGTGCCAGTCTGAAGGAGATTGGCGGCACCATATATTTT	CASLKEIGGTIYF
.	.	TRBJ2-2	TRBV29-1	TGCAGCGTTGGTTTGAACACCGGGGAGCTGTTTTTT	CSVGLNTGELFF
.	.	TRBJ2-5	TRBV5-4	TGTGCCAGCAGCTTGGAGGGAGTGTGGCAGACCCAGTACTTC	CASSLEGVWQTQYF
.	TRBD1	TRBJ1-4	TRBV5-1	TGCGCCAGCAGCGAACAGGGGGCAGGGGAAAAACTGTTTTTT	CASSEQGAGEKLFF
.	.	TRBJ1-3	TRBV6-5	TGTGCCAGCAGCCCTCCAGGGGCAGGAAACACCATATATTTT	CASSPPGAGNTIYF
.	TRBD1	TRBJ2-7	TRBV5-1	TGCGCCAGCAGCCCCCAGTTTGGGACAGGGGTCTACGAGCAGTACTTC	CASSPQFGTGVYEQYF